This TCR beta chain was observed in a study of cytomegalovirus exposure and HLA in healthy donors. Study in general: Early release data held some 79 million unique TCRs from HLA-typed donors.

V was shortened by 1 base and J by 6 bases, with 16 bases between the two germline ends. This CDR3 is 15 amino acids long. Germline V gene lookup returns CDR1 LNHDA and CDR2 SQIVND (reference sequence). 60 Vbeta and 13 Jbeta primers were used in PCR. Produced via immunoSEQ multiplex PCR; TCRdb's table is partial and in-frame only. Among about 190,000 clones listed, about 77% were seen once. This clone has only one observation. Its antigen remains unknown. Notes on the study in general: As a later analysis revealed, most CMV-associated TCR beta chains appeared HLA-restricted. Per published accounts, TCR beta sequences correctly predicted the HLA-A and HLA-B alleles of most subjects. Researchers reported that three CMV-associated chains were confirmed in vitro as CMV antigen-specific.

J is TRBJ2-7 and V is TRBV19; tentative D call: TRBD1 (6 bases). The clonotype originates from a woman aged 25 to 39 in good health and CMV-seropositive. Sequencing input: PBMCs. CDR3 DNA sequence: TGTGCCAGTAGTATAGTGTCGCAGGGGAACGTCGAGCAGTACTTC. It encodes CASSIVSQGNVEQYF.